The TCR beta chain under discussion was sequenced for a study of blood T cell repertoires in COVID-19. Germline CDR1 SEHNR, CDR2 FQNEAQ (reference sequence). Trimming took off 5 bases at V and 0 bases at J, with 17 bases between the two ends. The CDR3 runs 17 residues. Researchers sorted participants into cohorts using their self-reported clinical history. Original data processing: Amplification of reference gene primers provided the estimated nucleated cell counts. The data were produced by immunoSEQ multiplex PCR, yet TCRdb's version contains in-frame clones alone and is incomplete. V, J and clone size are those of that table, while D and trimming were read from the DNA. The data contain 200,000 to 300,000 clones, roughly 86% of them singletons.

J is TRBJ1-3 and V is TRBV7-9; D may be TRBD1 (5 bases). This clonotype was obtained from a woman aged 18-30 years who had recovered from COVID-19. Sequencing was performed on PBMCs or T cells enriched from blood (not recorded which). CDR3 protein: CASSPRGSSGSGNTIYF. The CDR3 DNA is TGTGCCAGCAGCCCACGGGGGTCCTCGGGCTCTGGAAACACCATATATTTT. The full variable domain, its missing parts supplied by reference TRBV7-9 and TRBJ1-3, is DTGVSQNPRHKITKRGQNVTFRCDPISEHNRLYWYRQTLGQGPEFLTYFQNEAQLEKSRLLSDRFSAERPKGSFSTLEIQRTEQGDSAMYLCASSPRGSSGSGNTIYFGEGSWLTVV.